Presented here are 10 T cell receptor beta chains from one specimen sequenced in a study of blood T cell repertoires in COVID-19. Produced via immunoSEQ multiplex PCR; TCRdb's table is partial and in-frame only. The table shows tens of thousands of clones, with around 88% occurring only once. Sequenced input: peripheral blood. All receptors come from a human donor in a cohort sampled during active COVID-19.

CDR3: CASSPGEGYTF. CDR3 coding DNA: TGTGCCAGCTCACCCGGGGAGGGCTACACCTTC. The rearrangement joins TRBV18 to TRBJ1-2; D remains unclear. The germline V and J ends were trimmed by 3 bases and 8 bases, with 7 bases remaining between them. Germline CDR1 and CDR2: KGHSH and LQKENI. The CDR3 is 11 amino acids.

V usage is TRBV7-9 and J usage is TRBJ2-2, with 13 bases lining up with TRBD2. V trimming: 6 bases; J trimming: 7 bases; junction bases outside the gene matches: 2. The V gene's germline CDR1 is SEHNR and CDR2 FQNEAQ (reference sequence). This CDR3 region has 14 residues. The CDR3 loop reads CASSRTSGGGELFF. The CDR3, as DNA: TGTGCCAGCAGTCGGACTAGCGGGGGCGGGGAGCTGTTTTTT.

The genes are TRBV2 and TRBJ1-5; TRBD1 matches at 7 bases. This CDR3 is 14 amino acids long. V trimming: 7 bases; J trimming: 3 bases; junction bases outside the gene matches: 6. Per germline, CDR1 SNHLY and CDR2 FYNNEI. The CDR3 sequence: CASKETGHNQPQHF. CDR3 nucleotides: TGTGCCAGCAAAGAGACAGGGCACAATCAGCCCCAGCATTTT.

The chain combines TRBV5-1 with TRBJ2-7; D might be TRBD2 (5 bases). Trimming pared 6 bases from V and 3 bases from J, leaving 16 bases between. The CDR3 runs 14 residues. Germline V gene data show CDR1 as SGHRS and CDR2 as YFSETQ. CDR3 sequence: CASTGVSGFYEQYF. The CDR3 region has the DNA TGCGCCAGCACCGGGGTCTCCGGGTTCTACGAGCAGTACTTC.

This clone was observed a handful of times. The V gene is TRBV19, the J gene TRBJ1-2; TRBD1 matches 9 bases. This CDR3 is built from 14 residues. J gave up 8 bases and V 5 bases, and 9 bases lay outside the gene matches. Germline CDR1 and CDR2: LNHDA and SQIVND (reference sequence). CDR3 in DNA: TGTGCCAGTAGTCCCCGGGACAGGGTCGGCGGCTACACCTTC. Its protein is CASSPRDRVGGYTF.

This clone was counted between two and nine times. The chain links TRBV7-9 to TRBJ1-6, with 10 bases matching TRBD1. V was pared by 4 bases and J by 10 bases, with 13 bases of the junction left unmatched. The germline CDR1 and CDR2 sequences are SEHNR and FQNEAQ (reference sequence). CDR3 length: 17 amino acids. CDR3 sequence: CASSSRTPGTGESPLHF. The CDR3 nucleotides are TGTGCCAGCAGCTCCAGGACCCCCGGGACAGGGGAGTCACCCCTCCACTTT.

The chain carries TRBV6-1 and TRBJ2-3; a weak D match, TRBD1 (5 bases). V was trimmed by 3 bases and J by 1 base, leaving 11 bases between them. The CDR3 consists of 15 residues. Germline values: CDR1 MNHNS, CDR2 SASEGT. The CDR3 DNA is TGTGCCAGCAGTGATCCGACAGCCGGCACAGATACGCAGTATTTT. It specifies CASSDPTAGTDTQYF.

The rearrangement joins TRBV7-2 to TRBJ1-5; D call uncertain. The CDR3 runs to 13 residues. In germline, CDR1 is SGHTA, CDR2 FQGNSA. The germline V and J ends were trimmed by 3 bases and 4 bases, with 7 bases remaining between them. CDR3 sequence: CASSFTENQPQHF. CDR3 sequence (DNA): TGTGCCAGCAGCTTCACTGAAAATCAGCCCCAGCATTTT.

In DNA, the CDR3 is TGTGCCAGCAGTTACCCCGGGACTGACCAGCAGTACTTC. Translation gives CASSYPGTDQQYF. V is TRBV6-5 and J is TRBJ2-7; TRBD2 might be the D (6 bases). V lost 2 bases, J lost 8 bases, and 13 bases lay in between. Germline lookup yields CDR1 MNHEY and CDR2 SVGAGI. This CDR3 region has 13 residues.

This clone was recorded once. The chain combines TRBV24-1 with TRBJ1-5; the D gene is possibly TRBD1 (6 bases). This CDR3 contains 14 residues. Germline V gives CDR1 KGHDR, CDR2 SFDVKD. The ends were cut back, 4 bases at V and 6 bases at J, with 12 bases in the middle. CDR3 loop: CATSEAGAGQPQHF. Here the CDR3 DNA reads TGTGCCACCAGTGAGGCAGGGGCGGGTCAGCCCCAGCATTTT.